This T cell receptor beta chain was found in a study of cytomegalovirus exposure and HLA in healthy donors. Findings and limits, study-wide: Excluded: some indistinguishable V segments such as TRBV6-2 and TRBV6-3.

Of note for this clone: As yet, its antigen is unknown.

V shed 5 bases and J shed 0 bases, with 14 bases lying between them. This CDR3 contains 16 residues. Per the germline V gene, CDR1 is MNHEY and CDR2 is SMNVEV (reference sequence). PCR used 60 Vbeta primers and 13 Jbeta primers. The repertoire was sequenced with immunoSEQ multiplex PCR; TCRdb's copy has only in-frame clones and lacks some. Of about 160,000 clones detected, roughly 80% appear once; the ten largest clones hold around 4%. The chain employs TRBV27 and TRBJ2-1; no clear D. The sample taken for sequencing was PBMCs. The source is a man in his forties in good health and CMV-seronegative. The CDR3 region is CASSPRAPSSYNEQFF. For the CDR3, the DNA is TGTGCCAGCAGTCCGCGTGCCCCGAGCTCCTACAATGAGCAGTTCTTC.